Each of the 15 T cell receptor beta chains below was sequenced from the same sample in a study of T cells in Graves' hyperthyroidism and ophthalmopathy. TCR beta CDR3 regions were amplified from RNA. The HTBI primer set was used in a first-round RT-PCR of the TCR CDR3. TCRdb fed the multiplex PCR reads into MiXCR, producing one record per CDR3 protein. This sample has 400,000 to 550,000 distinct CDR3 sequences, with around a quarter found just once. What was sequenced was blood. These receptors all come from a woman aged 30 to 39 with Graves' ophthalmopathy.

The CDR3 reads CASSSRGTENTEAFF. In DNA form, the CDR3 reads TGTGCCAGCAGCTCACGGGGGACAGAGAACACTGAAGCTTTCTTT. The V and J genes are TRBV11-2 and TRBJ1-1; 7 bases are shared with TRBD1. After removal of 4 bases from V and 1 base from J, the junction contained 6 bases not matched to a gene. CDR3 length: 15 amino acids. Germline V gives CDR1 SGHAT, CDR2 FQNNGV.

In this sample, this clonotype turned up many times. The rearrangement joins TRBV11-2 to TRBJ1-5, with a possible D match to TRBD1 (6 bases). This CDR3 is 17 amino acids long. The V and J ends lost 0 bases and 2 bases respectively, with 14 bases between them. Germline CDR1 reads SGHAT; CDR2 reads FQNNGV. Here the CDR3 reads CASSLDRGDLGNQPQHF. The CDR3, as DNA: TGTGCCAGCAGCTTAGACAGGGGTGACCTGGGCAATCAGCCCCAGCATTTT.

This clonotype was found a few times. This sequence joins TRBV9 and TRBJ1-1; D might be TRBD1 (5 bases). The CDR3 runs to 13 residues. CDR1 SGDLS and CDR2 YYNGEE come from the germline V gene. Trimming cost V 2 bases and J 4 bases, with 9 bases left between them. CDR3: CASSVGGTTEAFF. For the CDR3, the DNA is TGTGCCAGCAGCGTCGGGGGGACCACTGAAGCTTTCTTT.

This clonotype was recorded at least ten times. V gene TRBV12-3 or TRBV12-4 combines with J gene TRBJ1-1; a weak D match, TRBD1 (5 bases). V was pared by 5 bases and J by 3 bases, with 10 bases between. This CDR3 is built from 13 residues. The CDR3 region is CASSLQGYTEAFF. CDR3 bases: TGTGCCAGCAGTCTGCAGGGTTACACTGAAGCTTTCTTT.

The chain links TRBV19 to TRBJ2-5; D is possibly TRBD1 or TRBD2 (6 bases each). The CDR3 length is 16 residues. Trimming removed 2 bases from V and 1 base from J, with 14 bases in between. CDR1 is LNHDA, CDR2 SQIVND, per germline (reference sequence). In nucleotides, the CDR3 is TGTGCCAGTAGTATAAGGGGGGCGATGCTCCAAGAGACCCAGTACTTC. The encoded protein is CASSIRGAMLQETQYF.

This clonotype came up many times. This rearrangement joins TRBV12-3 or TRBV12-4 to TRBJ1-1; D is unresolved. V was cut by 6 bases and J by 3 bases, with 17 bases left in between. CDR3 length: 15 amino acids. The CDR3 spells CASRTNSGEDTEAFF. DNA for the CDR3: TGTGCCAGCAGGACCAATTCGGGTGAGGACACTGAAGCTTTCTTT.

The sample holds a few counts of this clonotype. The rearrangement joins TRBV7-2 to TRBJ1-1; D uncertain. The CDR3 length is 15 residues. V gave up 4 bases and J gave up 2 bases, with 14 bases separating them. The germline gives CDR1 SGHTA, CDR2 FQGNSA. For the CDR3, the DNA is TGTGCCAGCAGCTCTCTGGGATTTGCCAACACTGAAGCTTTCTTT. This gives the protein CASSSLGFANTEAFF.

The V call is TRBV4-2, the J call TRBJ1-5; tentative D call: TRBD1 (5 bases). Between the trimmed V and J ends, which lost 3 bases and 2 bases, there was a span of 8 bases. CDR3 length: 14 amino acids. Germline CDR1 and CDR2: LGHNA and YNFKEQ. The CDR3 DNA follows: TGTGCCAGCAGCCACGGGACGGGCAATCAGCCCCAGCATTTT. Amino acids: CASSHGTGNQPQHF.

The chain links TRBV27 to TRBJ2-5; 8 bases fit TRBD2. Germline loops: CDR1 MNHEY, CDR2 SMNVEV (reference sequence). V lost 6 bases to trimming and J lost 5 bases; unmatched junction nucleotides: 5. The CDR3 totals 13 residues. In nucleotides, the CDR3 is TGTGCCAGCAGAGGATCGGGAGGGGAGACCCAGTACTTC. This gives the protein CASRGSGGETQYF.

This clonotype occurred many times. The gene calls are TRBV10-3 and TRBJ2-5; 7 bases are shared with TRBD1. The junction had 6 bases not matched to a gene; V was cut back by 6 bases and J by 5 bases. Germline V CDR1 and CDR2: ENHRY, SYGVKD. The CDR3 runs to 13 residues. The CDR3: CAIRDRVGETQYF. In DNA form, the CDR3 reads TGTGCCATCAGAGACAGGGTTGGGGAGACCCAGTACTTC.

This clonotype was detected a few times. The rearrangement uses TRBV20-1 and TRBJ2-7; 13 positions agree with TRBD2. The germline gives CDR1 DFQATT, CDR2 SNEGSKA (reference sequence). CDR3 size: 16 residues. With V trimmed by 1 base and J by 5 bases, 8 bases remained unmatched. DNA of the CDR3: TGCAGTGCTAGAGGAACTAGCGGGAGGGCCGTCCACGAGCAGTACTTC. Protein product: CSARGTSGRAVHEQYF.

This clonotype was seen a handful of times. This clone may be a read error of a much larger clone one base away. This sequence joins TRBV20-1 and TRBJ1-1, with D unclear. Looked up from germline, CDR1 is DFQATT and CDR2 is SNEGSKA (reference sequence). The length of the CDR3 is 11 residues. The CDR3 nucleotides are TGCAGTGCTAGTCCCGGCACCGAAGCTTGCTTT. Encoded protein: CSASPGTEACF.

This sequence joins TRBV15 and TRBJ2-7, with D maybe TRBD2 (6 bases). The CDR3 spans 15 residues. CDR1 is LNHNV and CDR2 is YYDKDF in the germline V gene (reference sequence). The V end was cut by 0 bases, the J end by 7 bases, with 16 bases between. In DNA form, the CDR3 reads TGTGCCACCAGCAGAGACCGGAGGCGGGCGGGGGAGCAGTACTTC. This sequence encodes CATSRDRRRAGEQYF.

V gene TRBV13 combines with J gene TRBJ2-5, with D maybe TRBD2 (6 bases). CDR1 and CDR2 (germline): PRHDT, FYEKMQ (reference sequence). V was pared by 5 bases and J by 4 bases, with 14 bases between. This CDR3 is 14 amino acids long. This chain's CDR3 is CASSTSGVAETQYF. Here the CDR3 DNA reads TGTGCCAGCAGCACGTCGGGGGTAGCAGAGACCCAGTACTTC. The variable domain in full, completed from reference TRBV13 and TRBJ2-5, reads AAGVIQSPRHLIKEKRETATLKCYPIPRHDTVYWYQQGPGQDPQFLISFYEKMQSDKGSIPDRFSAQQFSDYHSELNMSSLELGDSALYFCASSTSGVAETQYFGPGTRLLVL.

This clonotype was found many times. Here the CDR3 DNA reads TGTGCCAGTGGGCGGGGGGACATTCAGTACTTC. This encodes CASGRGDIQYF. The gene calls are TRBV12-3 or TRBV12-4 and TRBJ2-4; 8 nucleotides match TRBD2. This CDR3 is built from 11 residues. Trimming at V came to 9 bases and at J to 8 bases, leaving 3 bases not matched to a gene.